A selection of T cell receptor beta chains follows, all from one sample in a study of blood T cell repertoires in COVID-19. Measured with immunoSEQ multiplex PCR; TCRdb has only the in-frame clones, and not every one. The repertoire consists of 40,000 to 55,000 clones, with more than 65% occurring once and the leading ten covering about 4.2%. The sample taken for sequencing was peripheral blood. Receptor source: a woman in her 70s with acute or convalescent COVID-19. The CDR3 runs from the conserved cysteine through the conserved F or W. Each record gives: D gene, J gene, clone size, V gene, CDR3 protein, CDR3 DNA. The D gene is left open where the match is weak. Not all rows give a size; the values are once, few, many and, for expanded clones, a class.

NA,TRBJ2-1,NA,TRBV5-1,CASSLGHLENEQFF,TGCGCCAGCAGCCTGGGACACCTTGAGAATGAGCAGTTCTTC
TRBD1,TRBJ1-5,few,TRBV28,CASSLIVRGRINEGGNQPQHF,TGTGCCAGCAGTTTAATCGTGAGGGGGCGAATCAATGAGGGGGGCAATCAGCCCCAGCATTTT
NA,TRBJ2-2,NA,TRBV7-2,CASSLLMGANTGELFF,TGTGCCAGCAGCTTATTAATGGGCGCGAACACCGGGGAGCTGTTTTTT
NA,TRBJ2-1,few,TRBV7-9,CASSLLVSSYNEQFF,TGTGCCAGCAGCTTACTGGTTAGCTCCTACAATGAGCAGTTCTTC
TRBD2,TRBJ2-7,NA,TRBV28,CASSLSGTITYEQYF,TGTGCCAGCAGTTTAAGTGGGACTATCACCTACGAGCAGTACTTC
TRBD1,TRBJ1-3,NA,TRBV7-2,CASSLATGLSGNTIYF,TGTGCCAGCAGCTTAGCGACAGGGCTCTCTGGAAACACCATATATTTT
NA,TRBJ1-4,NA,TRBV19,CASSITGGDEKLFF,TGTGCCAGTAGTATAACGGGTGGCGATGAAAAACTGTTTTTT
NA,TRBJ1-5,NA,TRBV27,CASSFQGWGPQHF,TGTGCCAGCAGTTTTCAGGGCTGGGGGCCCCAGCATTTT
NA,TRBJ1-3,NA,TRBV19,CASSMGQGTTGNTIYF,TGTGCCAGTAGTATGGGGCAGGGGACTACTGGAAACACCATATATTTT
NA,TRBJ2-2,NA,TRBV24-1,CATRDSPSGNTGELFF,TGTGCCACCAGGGATTCCCCAAGCGGGAACACCGGGGAGCTGTTTTTT
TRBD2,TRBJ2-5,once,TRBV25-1,CASSVPSPLAGGVETQYF,TGTGCCAGCAGTGTCCCCTCCCCACTAGCGGGAGGGGTAGAGACCCAGTACTTC
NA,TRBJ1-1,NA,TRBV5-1,CASSLVAQNTEAFF,TGCGCCAGCAGCTTGGTAGCTCAGAACACTGAAGCTTTCTTT
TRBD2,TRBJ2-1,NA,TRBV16,CASSQGLLVVGGLLANPYNEQFF,TGTGCCAGCAGCCAAGGGTTGCTTGTGGTGGGAGGACTACTAGCGAACCCCTACAATGAGCAGTTCTTC
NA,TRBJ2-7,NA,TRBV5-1,CASSPGPGSYEQYF,TGCGCCAGCAGCCCCGGCCCGGGCTCCTACGAGCAGTACTTC
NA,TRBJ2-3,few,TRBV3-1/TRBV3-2,CASSQGGWLDTQYF,TGTGCCAGCAGCCAGGGGGGATGGTTAGATACGCAGTATTTT
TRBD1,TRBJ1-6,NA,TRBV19,CASSLTGNYNSPLHF,TGTGCCAGTAGCCTGACAGGGAACTATAATTCACCCCTCCACTTT
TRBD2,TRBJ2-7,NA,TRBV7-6,CASSPTSGRASLYEQYF,TGTGCCAGCAGTCCAACTAGCGGGAGGGCCTCTCTCTACGAGCAGTACTTC
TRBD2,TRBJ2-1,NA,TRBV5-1,CASSLPSGRGNNEQFF,TGCGCCAGCAGCTTGCCTAGCGGGAGGGGCAACAATGAGCAGTTCTTC
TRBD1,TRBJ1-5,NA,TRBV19,CASRTTGTANQPQHF,TGTGCCAGTAGGACCACCGGGACAGCGAATCAGCCCCAGCATTTT
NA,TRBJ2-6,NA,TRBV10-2,CASRDTGYSGANVLTF,TGCGCCAGCAGAGACACAGGGTACTCTGGGGCCAACGTCCTGACTTTC
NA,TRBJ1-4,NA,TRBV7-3,CASSETGTWGEKLFF,TGTGCCAGCAGCGAAACCGGGACTTGGGGGGAAAAACTGTTTTTT
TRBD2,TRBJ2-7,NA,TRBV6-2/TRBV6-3,CASSYVAGGTYEQYF,TGTGCCAGCAGTTACGTGGCGGGAGGGACCTACGAGCAGTACTTC
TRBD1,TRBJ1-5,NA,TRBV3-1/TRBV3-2,CASISTGESNQPQHF,TGTGCCAGCATCTCAACAGGGGAAAGCAATCAGCCCCAGCATTTT
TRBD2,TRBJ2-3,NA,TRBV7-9,CASSLGLAGGPDTQYF,TGTGCCAGCAGCTTAGGACTAGCGGGAGGGCCAGATACGCAGTATTTT
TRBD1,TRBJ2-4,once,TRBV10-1,CASSESGQGASENIQYF,TGCGCCAGCAGTGAGTCGGGCCAGGGGGCATCTGAGAACATTCAGTACTTC
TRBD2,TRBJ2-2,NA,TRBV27,CASSYSGRRTGELFF,TGTGCCAGCAGTTATAGCGGGAGGAGGACCGGGGAGCTGTTTTTT
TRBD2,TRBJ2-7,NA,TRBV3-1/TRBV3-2,CASSRSTSERYEQYF,TGTGCCAGCAGCCGTAGTACTAGCGAGAGGTACGAGCAGTACTTC
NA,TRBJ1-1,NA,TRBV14,CASSTTGSRGNSEAFF,TGTGCCAGCAGTACTACCGGGTCTAGGGGGAACTCTGAAGCTTTCTTT
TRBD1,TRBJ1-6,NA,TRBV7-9,CASSTDRGVNSPLHF,TGTGCCAGCAGCACCGACAGGGGGGTGAATTCACCCCTCCACTTT
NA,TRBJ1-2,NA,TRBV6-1,CASSEGRNYGYTF,TGTGCCAGCAGTGAGGGGAGGAACTATGGCTACACCTTC
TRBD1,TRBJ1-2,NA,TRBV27,CASSPQGAQAGYTF,TGTGCCAGCAGTCCCCAGGGGGCGCAAGCTGGCTACACCTTC
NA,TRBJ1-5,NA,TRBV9,CASSVGASGNQPQHF,TGTGCCAGCAGCGTAGGGGCTTCTGGGAATCAGCCCCAGCATTTT
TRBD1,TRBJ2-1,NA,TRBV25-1,CASSDPRQGAYNEQFF,TGTGCCAGCAGTGATCCCCGACAGGGGGCCTACAATGAGCAGTTCTTC
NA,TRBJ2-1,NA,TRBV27,CASSPPGFPTTDEQFF,TGTGCCAGCAGTCCCCCGGGGTTCCCCACTACGGATGAGCAGTTCTTC
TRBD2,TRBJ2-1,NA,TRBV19,CASSILLLAGGKRDEQFF,TGTGCCAGTAGTATCCTACTACTAGCGGGAGGGAAGAGGGATGAGCAGTTCTTC
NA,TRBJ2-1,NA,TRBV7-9,CASSFLEGIGQFF,TGTGCCAGCAGCTTTCTAGAGGGAATCGGGCAGTTCTTC
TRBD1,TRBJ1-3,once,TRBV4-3,CASSQLSGQNSGNTIYF,TGCGCCAGCAGCCAATTGTCGGGACAGAACTCTGGAAACACCATATATTTT
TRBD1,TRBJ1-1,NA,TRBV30,CAWRGQTNTEAFF,TGTGCCTGGAGGGGACAGACGAACACTGAAGCTTTCTTT
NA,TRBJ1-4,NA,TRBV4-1,CASSLSPGGVTPNEKLFF,TGCGCCAGCAGCCTATCCCCGGGGGGGGTGACCCCTAATGAAAAACTGTTTTTT
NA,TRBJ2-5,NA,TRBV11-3,CASSPSTGWGPETQYF,TGTGCCAGCAGCCCCTCGACAGGTTGGGGGCCAGAGACCCAGTACTTC
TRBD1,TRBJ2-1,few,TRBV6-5,CASSLRTGVGEQFF,TGTGCCAGCAGTCTAAGGACAGGGGTCGGTGAGCAGTTCTTC
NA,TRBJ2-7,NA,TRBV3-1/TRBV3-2,CASSPPQKTGSYEQYF,TGTGCCAGCAGCCCGCCCCAAAAGACAGGTTCCTACGAGCAGTACTTC
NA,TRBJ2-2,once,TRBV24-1,CATQGPGAPGELFF,TGTGCCACCCAGGGCCCAGGGGCTCCCGGGGAGCTGTTTTTT
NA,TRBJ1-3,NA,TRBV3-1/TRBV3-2,CASSQVSSQGNTIYF,TGTGCCAGCAGCCAAGTTTCCTCGCAGGGGAACACCATATATTTT
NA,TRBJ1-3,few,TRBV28,CASSTRGNTIYF,TGTGCCAGCAGTACTAGGGGAAACACCATATATTTT
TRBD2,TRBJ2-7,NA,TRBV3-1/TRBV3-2,CASSRLSSGGSSYEQYF,TGTGCCAGCAGCCGATTATCTAGCGGGGGGAGCTCCTACGAGCAGTACTTC
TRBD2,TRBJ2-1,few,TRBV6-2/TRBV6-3,CASSYAGTSGRRNEQFF,TGTGCCAGCAGTTACGCCGGGACTAGCGGGAGGAGGAATGAGCAGTTCTTC
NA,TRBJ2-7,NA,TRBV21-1,CASRIIADLFSYEQYF,TGTGCCAGCAGGATAATAGCGGACCTCTTCTCCTACGAGCAGTACTTC
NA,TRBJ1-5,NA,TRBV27,CASSFGHPNQPQHF,TGTGCCAGCAGTTTTGGACACCCCAATCAGCCCCAGCATTTT
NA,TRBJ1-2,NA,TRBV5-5,CASSLEQGGYTF,TGTGCCAGCAGCTTGGAACAGGGCGGCTACACCTTC
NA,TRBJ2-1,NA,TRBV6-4,CGTGTRVFAYNEQFF,TGTGGCACAGGGACGCGGGTTTTCGCCTACAATGAGCAGTTCTTC
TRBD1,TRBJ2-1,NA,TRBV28,CASRSPGQGNEQFF,TGTGCCAGCAGATCTCCGGGACAGGGAAATGAGCAGTTCTTC
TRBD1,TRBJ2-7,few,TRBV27,CASKRTGGYEQYF,TGTGCCAGCAAGCGGACAGGGGGATACGAGCAGTACTTC
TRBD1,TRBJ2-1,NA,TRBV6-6,CASSFLDRGVYNEQFF,TGTGCCAGCAGTTTCTTGGACAGGGGCGTCTACAATGAGCAGTTCTTC
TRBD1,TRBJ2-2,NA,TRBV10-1,CASPQAGQGTGELFF,TGCGCCAGCCCCCAGGCGGGACAGGGCACCGGGGAGCTGTTTTTT
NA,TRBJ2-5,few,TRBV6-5,CASAPGSPQTQYF,TGTGCCAGCGCCCCCGGGTCCCCTCAGACCCAGTACTTC
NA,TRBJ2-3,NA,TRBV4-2,CASSPPQGIGDTQYF,TGTGCCAGCAGCCCCCCGCAGGGGATAGGGGATACGCAGTATTTT
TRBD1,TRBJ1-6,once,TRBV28,CASRWGTGDSPLHF,TGTGCCAGCAGGTGGGGGACAGGGGATTCACCCCTCCACTTT
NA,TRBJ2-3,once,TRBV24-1,CATSDFGGPSTDTQYF,TGTGCCACCAGTGACTTCGGGGGGCCGAGCACAGATACGCAGTATTTT